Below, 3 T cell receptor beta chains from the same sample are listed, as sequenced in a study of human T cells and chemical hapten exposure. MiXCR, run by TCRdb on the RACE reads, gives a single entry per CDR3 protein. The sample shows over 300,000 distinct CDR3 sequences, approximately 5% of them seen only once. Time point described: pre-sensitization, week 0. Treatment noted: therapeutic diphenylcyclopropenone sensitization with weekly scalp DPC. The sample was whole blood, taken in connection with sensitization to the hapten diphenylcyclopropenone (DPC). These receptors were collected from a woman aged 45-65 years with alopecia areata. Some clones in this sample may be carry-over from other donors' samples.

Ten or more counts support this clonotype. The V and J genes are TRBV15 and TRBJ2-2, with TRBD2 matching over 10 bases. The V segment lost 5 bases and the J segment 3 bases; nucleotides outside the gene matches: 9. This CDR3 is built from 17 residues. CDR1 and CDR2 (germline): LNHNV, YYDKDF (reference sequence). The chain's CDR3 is CATSGLAGARDTGELFF. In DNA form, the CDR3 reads TGTGCCACCAGCGGCCTAGCGGGGGCGCGAGACACCGGGGAGCTGTTTTTT.

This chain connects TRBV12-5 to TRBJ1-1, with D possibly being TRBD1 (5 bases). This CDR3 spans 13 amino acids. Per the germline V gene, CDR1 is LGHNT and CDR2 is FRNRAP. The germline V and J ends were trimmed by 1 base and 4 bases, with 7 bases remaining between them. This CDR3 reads CASGLAGGTEAFF. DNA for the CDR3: TGTGCTAGTGGTTTGGCGGGGGGCACTGAAGCTTTCTTT.

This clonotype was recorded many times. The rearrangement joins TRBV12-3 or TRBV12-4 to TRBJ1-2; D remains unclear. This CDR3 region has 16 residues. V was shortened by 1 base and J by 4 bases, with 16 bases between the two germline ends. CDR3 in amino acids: CASSLGFFRGSYGYTF. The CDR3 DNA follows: TGTGCCAGCAGTTTAGGGTTCTTTCGGGGAAGCTATGGCTACACCTTC.